One and the same sample provided the 19 T cell receptor beta chains below, sequenced in a study of beta chain features in type 1 diabetes. The entirety of the isolated RNA underwent reverse transcription, so expressed TCRB transcripts were sequenced. The method was immunoSEQ multiplex PCR; TCRdb's version includes in-frame clones alone and lacks a portion of them. This repertoire shows some 900,000 clones, 17% found once; its top ten account for roughly 0.025%. The source material was naive CD4+ T cells from blood. The source of these receptors is a woman younger than 30 in good health.

A few counts support this clone. V and J are TRBV7-2 and TRBJ2-7; possibly TRBD2 for D (6 bases). The CDR3 is 14 amino acids. V dropped 1 base and J dropped 6 bases, with 13 bases sitting between them. CDR1 is SGHTA, CDR2 FQGNSA, per germline. CDR3 in DNA: TGTGCCAGCAGCTTAGTACGGGAGTCGGCCGAGCAGTACTTC. As protein: CASSLVRESAEQYF.

This clone was seen more than once but under ten times. This chain uses TRBV10-3 with TRBJ2-3, with 9 bases identical to TRBD2. CDR1 is ENHRY and CDR2 is SYGVKD in the germline V gene. V lost 10 bases and J lost 2; bases outside the gene matches: 10. The CDR3 covers 15 residues. CDR3 nucleotides: TGTGCCACCTTTAGCGGGAGTGCCTCCACAGATACGCAGTATTTT. Translating gives CATFSGSASTDTQYF.

The V call is TRBV7-2, the J call TRBJ2-7; the D is unclear. Between the trimmed V and J ends, which lost 3 bases and 4 bases, there was a span of 16 bases. This CDR3 comprises 15 residues. Per germline, CDR1 SGHTA and CDR2 FQGNSA. CDR3 loop: CASSFPGPQSYEQYF. In DNA form, the CDR3 reads TGTGCCAGCAGCTTTCCCGGACCCCAATCTTACGAGCAGTACTTC.

This clone was counted only a few times. The genes are TRBV7-8 and TRBJ2-7; 12 nucleotides align to TRBD2. Trimming took 3 bases from V and 4 from J; bases not matched to a gene: 13. The CDR3 covers 18 residues. Germline CDR1 SGHVS, CDR2 FQNEAQ. The CDR3 coding sequence is TGTGCCAGCAGCTTGAGGCAGGGTACTAGCGGGAGGTTGTACGAGCAGTACTTC. Its protein is CASSLRQGTSGRLYEQYF.

This chain links TRBV27 with TRBJ1-2, with D perhaps TRBD1 (6 bases). Germline CDR1 MNHEY, CDR2 SMNVEV (reference sequence). The CDR3 contains 15 residues. V lost 0 bases and J lost 4, with 12 bases in between. CDR3 protein: CASSLSGTTGYGYTF. CDR3 coding DNA: TGTGCCAGCAGTTTATCGGGGACAACTGGCTATGGCTACACCTTC.

The sample holds one count of this clone. The CDR3 region has the DNA TGTGCCACCAAAAGATGGGGCAATACCGGGGAGCTGTTTTTT. It yields the protein CATKRWGNTGELFF. This rearrangement joins TRBV15 to TRBJ2-2, with D maybe TRBD1 (5 bases). Trimming removed 7 bases at V and 5 bases at J, with 14 bases between. The germline V gene encodes CDR1 LNHNV and CDR2 YYDKDF (reference sequence). This CDR3 is 14 amino acids long.

This clone was observed a handful of times. One end of the junction is discordant with germline, which a read error may explain. This chain links TRBV6-5 with TRBJ2-2; TRBD2 agrees at 10 bases. The CDR3 consists of 12 residues. Germline CDR1 and CDR2: MNHEY and SVGAGI. CDR3 loop: CKKREGPGELFF. CDR3 in DNA: TGCAAAAAGCGGGAGGGACCCGGGGAGCTGTTTTTT.

The chain combines TRBV28 with TRBJ2-7; 7 bases are a match to TRBD1. V shed 8 bases, J shed 3 bases, and the junction held 13 bases outside the gene matches. Germline V gene sequence: CDR1 MDHEN, CDR2 SYDVKM. The CDR3 covers 15 residues. The CDR3 nucleotides are TGTGCCAGCGCCAAGGATAGACAGGGCCACTACGAGCAGTACTTC. Amino acids: CASAKDRQGHYEQYF.

The V gene is TRBV7-2, the J gene TRBJ2-3; possibly TRBD2 for D (5 bases). This CDR3 has 14 residues. The germline gives CDR1 SGHTA, CDR2 FQGNSA. V was cut by 5 bases and J by 4 bases, with 13 bases left in between. The DNA of the CDR3 is TGTGCCAGCAGCCCACCCTCGGGGTCAGATACGCAGTATTTT. Protein sequence: CASSPPSGSDTQYF.

This clone appeared a few times. The chain recombines TRBV7-9 with TRBJ2-2, with TRBD1 identical over 8 bases. The CDR3 contains 18 residues. The ends lost 4 bases at V and 1 base at J; junction bases unmatched: 11. Germline assignment: CDR1 SEHNR and CDR2 FQNEAQ (reference sequence). This CDR3 is CASSSRQGADQNTGELFF. The CDR3 nucleotides are TGTGCCAGCAGCTCCCGTCAGGGGGCGGACCAGAACACCGGGGAGCTGTTTTTT.

This chain connects TRBV18 to TRBJ2-7; the D gene is possibly TRBD2 (6 bases). The germline V and J ends were trimmed by 4 bases and 5 bases, with 18 bases remaining between them. Per germline, CDR1 KGHSH and CDR2 LQKENI. The CDR3 consists of 15 residues. The CDR3 region is CASSRGDPLEHEQYF. The CDR3 DNA is TGTGCCAGCTCACGGGGGGACCCCCTAGAGCACGAGCAGTACTTC.

This clone was observed a few times. The chain employs TRBV18 and TRBJ2-6; D gene uncertain. The CDR3 is 16 amino acids. The germline gives CDR1 KGHSH, CDR2 LQKENI. V was trimmed by 3 bases and J by 3 bases, leaving 12 bases between them. DNA of the CDR3: TGTGCCAGCTCACCTAACGGCCCTTTTGGGGCCAACGTCCTGACTTTC. As protein: CASSPNGPFGANVLTF.

This clone was seen more than once but under ten times. The V gene is TRBV28, the J gene TRBJ2-3, with D unresolved. The CDR3 runs to 12 residues. The germline CDR1 and CDR2 sequences are MDHEN and SYDVKM. Trimming shortened V by 4 bases and J by 12 bases, and 14 bases separated the two germline ends. The CDR3, as DNA: TGTGCCAGCAGTTCCCGGGCTACCCTACAGTATTTT. Protein product: CASSSRATLQYF.

The chain combines TRBV7-2 with TRBJ2-2; TRBD2 matches 10 bases. The CDR3 contains 15 residues. V dropped 2 bases and J dropped 9; count of bases not matched to a gene: 6. The germline gives CDR1 SGHTA, CDR2 FQGNSA. In nucleotides, the CDR3 is TGTGCCAGCAGCTTATCGGGGACTAGCGCCCGGGAGCTGTTTTTT. As protein: CASSLSGTSARELFF.

The chain recombines TRBV7-3 with TRBJ2-1, with D possibly being TRBD2 (7 bases). Looked up from germline, CDR1 is SGHTA and CDR2 is FQGTGA. The germline V and J ends were trimmed by 6 bases and 4 bases, with 19 bases remaining between them. CDR3 size: 16 residues. CDR3 sequence (DNA): TGTGCCAGCAGTCAAACGGGGGGCCTCGGTTACAATGAGCAGTTCTTC. As protein: CASSQTGGLGYNEQFF. Based on the CDR3 plus reference TRBV7-3 and TRBJ2-1, the full variable domain is GAGVSQTPSNKVTEKGKYVELRCDPISGHTALYWYRQSLGQGPEFLIYFQGTGAADDSGLPNDRFFAVRPEGSVSTLKIQRTERGDSAVYLCASSQTGGLGYNEQFFGPGTRLTVL.

The J gene is TRBJ2-7, the V gene TRBV6-6; D gene uncertain. V lost 10 bases and J 3 bases, leaving 19 bases between the germline ends. The CDR3 runs to 14 residues. Germline V gene data show CDR1 as MNHNY and CDR2 as SVGAGI (reference sequence). The CDR3 DNA reads as TGTGCCACCTCGGGCCAATCGCCGTACTACGAGCAGTACTTC. Its protein product is CATSGQSPYYEQYF.

The chain has TRBV28 and TRBJ1-2, with D perhaps TRBD1 (5 bases). Germline V gene lookup returns CDR1 MDHEN and CDR2 SYDVKM. The CDR3 covers 15 residues. V was clipped by 1 base and J by 2 bases, with 11 bases between them. CDR3 bases: TGTGCCAGCAGTTTATCCTCCGGGGGGAACTATGGCTACACCTTC. Its protein is CASSLSSGGNYGYTF.

Comments on this clone: A read error may explain this, as a much larger clone is one base away. Other DNA sequences in the same sample also yield this CDR3. V usage is TRBV11-2 and J usage is TRBJ2-3, with D unresolved. Germline lookup yields CDR1 SGHAT and CDR2 FQNNGV. The CDR3 loop spans 11 amino acids. Trimming left V 4 bases short and J 3 bases short, with 2 bases between. In DNA form, the CDR3 reads TGTGCCAGCAGCTCTACAGATACGCAGTATTTT. This encodes CASSSTDTQYF.

The CDR3 loop reads CSVDAGTGAYTDTQYF. In DNA, the CDR3 is TGCAGCGTGGACGCCGGGACAGGGGCGTACACAGATACGCAGTATTTT. The chain carries TRBV29-1 and TRBJ2-3; 10 nucleotides match TRBD1. This CDR3 has 16 amino acids. Germline-derived CDR1 and CDR2 are SQVTM and ANQGSEA. Germline trimming cut 6 bases from V and 2 bases from J; bases unmatched to any gene: 11.